This T cell receptor (beta chain) was identified during a study of tumor-infiltrating lymphocytes in oesophageal squamous cell carcinoma. TCRdb redid the calling of the PCR reads with MiXCR, one entry per CDR3 protein. The repertoire consists of over 10,000 distinct CDR3 sequences, with approximately 48% occurring once and the leading ten covering approximately 28%. In germline, CDR1 is LGHDT, CDR2 YNNKEL (reference sequence). The V end lost 6 bases, the J end lost 6 bases, and 9 bases lay between the germline ends. The CDR3 has 12 amino acids. Sequences were obtained from esophageal tumor tissue. The origin of this receptor is a female donor with esophageal squamous cell carcinoma. This chain links TRBV3-1 with TRBJ2-1; a weak D match, TRBD1 (5 bases). The CDR3 here is CASRGPVNEQFF. CDR3 DNA: TGTGCCAGCAGGGGGCCGGTCAATGAGCAGTTCTTC.